Included here is one TCR beta chain sequence, with context. Its antigen is still unknown. Indicated treatment: roughly 10-day PBMC culture with coronavirus spike peptide pools or control peptides (ViraFEST assay). The sample is drawn from a study of vaccination and CD4 T cells after COVID-19. Sequenced with the Oncomine TCR Beta short-read assay was DNA taken from cultured CD4+ T cells. MiXCR, run by TCRdb on the PCR reads, gives a single entry per CDR3 protein. This sample has 11,000 to 15,000 distinct CDR3 sequences, with roughly 53% found just once. The CDR3 spans 11 residues. Germline V gene lookup returns CDR1 KGHDR and CDR2 SFDVKD. V dropped 7 bases and J dropped 9 bases, with 9 bases sitting between them.

Sample: CD4+ T cells from blood, cultured in vitro. This receptor was taken from a human donor who had recovered from COVID-19. The V call is TRBV24-1, the J call TRBJ2-1; no reliable D call. This CDR3 is CATRQMSEQFF. DNA of the CDR3: TGTGCCACCAGGCAAATGAGTGAGCAGTTCTTC.